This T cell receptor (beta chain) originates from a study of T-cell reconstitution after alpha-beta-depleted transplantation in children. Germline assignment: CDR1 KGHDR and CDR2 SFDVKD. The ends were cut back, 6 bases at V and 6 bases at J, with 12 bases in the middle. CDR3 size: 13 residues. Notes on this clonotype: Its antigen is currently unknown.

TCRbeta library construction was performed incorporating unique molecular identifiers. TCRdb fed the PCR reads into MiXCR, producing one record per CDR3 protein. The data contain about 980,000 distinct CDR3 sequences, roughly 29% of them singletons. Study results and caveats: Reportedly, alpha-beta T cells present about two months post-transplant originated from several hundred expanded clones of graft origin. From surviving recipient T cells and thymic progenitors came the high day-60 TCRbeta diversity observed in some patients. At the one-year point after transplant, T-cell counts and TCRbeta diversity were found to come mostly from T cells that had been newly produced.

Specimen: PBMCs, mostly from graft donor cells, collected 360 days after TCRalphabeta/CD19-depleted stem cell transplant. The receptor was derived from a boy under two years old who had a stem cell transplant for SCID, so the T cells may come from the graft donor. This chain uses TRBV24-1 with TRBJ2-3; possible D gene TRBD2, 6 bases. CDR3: CATSPGVGDTQYF. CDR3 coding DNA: TGTGCCACCAGTCCGGGGGTTGGGGATACGCAGTATTTT.